This T cell receptor beta chain came from a study of graft-versus-host responses after intestinal transplantation. Germline V gives CDR1 SGDLS, CDR2 YYNGEE. Trimming took off 0 bases at V and 2 bases at J, with 6 bases between the two ends. The CDR3 extends over 14 amino acids. Sequencing was performed with immunoSEQ multiplex PCR; in TCRdb, only in-frame clones are kept and a portion is missing. The table records around 33,000 clones, just under 95% of them present only once. The sequenced sample was PBMCs, obtained 16 days after intestinal transplant. The TCR sequence derives from a human patient who received an intestinal transplant, so some T cells may come from the graft donor. This chain uses TRBV9 with TRBJ1-5; D gene unclear. The CDR3 sequence is CASSVGGGNQPQHF. The DNA of the CDR3 is TGTGCCAGCAGCGTAGGCGGAGGCAATCAGCCCCAGCATTTT.